Described below is a single T cell receptor (beta chain) sequence and its context. Its binding antigen is unknown. The record has no base qualities; no much larger clone is one base away. The same CDR3 arises from other DNA sequences in this sample as well. Collaborating institutions collected whole blood in K2EDTA tubes following their own protocols. For TCRbeta analysis, collaborators shipped samples in one of three forms: frozen whole blood, isolated PBMCs, or DNA extracted from either of those sample types. The data were taken from a study of blood T cell repertoires in COVID-19 (TCRdb year 2020). Study-level background: Samples covering the acute and convalescent phases of COVID-19 were provided by collaborators in the United States, Italy and Spain. The material from the prospective study consisted of cDNA or gDNA derived from T cells, B-cell-depleted T cells, or PBMCs. The dataset comprised deeply sampled blood TCRbeta repertoires from subjects exposed to, actively infected with, or recovered from COVID-19. The repertoires were made available in a free public database intended to serve as a resource for research on the immune response to SARS-CoV-2. The samples were drawn from two sources: the first 160 participants of the ongoing ImmuneRACE study, and fewer than 1,500 subjects contributed by 6 global collaborators. Sample metadata almost always included a de-identified subject ID, COVID-19 status, age in years and sex. HLA class I and class II types, where available, came from metadata supplied by the sample provider rather than from assay-based typing.

The research as a whole found: The amount of clinical and demographic metadata varied by source and participant and was provided uncurated.

Germline trimming amounts to 4 bases on V and 4 bases on J, with 6 as the count of junction bases outside the gene matches. CDR1 and CDR2, per the germline V gene, are MNHEY and SVGAGI. The CDR3 starts with the cysteine, ends with the phenylalanine, and has 15 residues. The CDR3 DNA has 45 bases and is translated from base 1. TCRbeta CDR3 regions were amplified from genomic DNA by means of the immunoSEQ Assay, a bias-controlled multiplex PCR. As for the original processing: The number of nucleated cells in each sample was estimated by amplification of reference gene primers within the assay. To quantify the absolute abundance of each unique TCRbeta CDR3 rearrangement, sequence reads were collapsed and filtered. For each sample, productive Simpson clonality was calculated as the square root of Simpson's diversity index over productive rearrangements. Drawn from immuneACCESS, this table holds only the in-frame rearrangements with V and J called that TCRdb kept. Clones are partly lost; checked studies trace under half to an unresolved V gene and leave the rest unexplained. That table is the source of V, J and clone size, and D and trimming were worked out from the DNA. Counted in this sample were 18,000 or so clones; roughly 81% of them appeared once. In total, the top ten clones hold roughly 30% of the sample.

The sequence joins TRBV6-5 to TRBJ2-3, and 9 junction bases match TRBD1. The receptor was derived from a human donor with active COVID-19. The donor label of this sample is uncertain. Source material: peripheral blood. The nucleotide sequence is TGTGCCAGCAGTTCCCGGACAGGGGTAGCAGATACGCAGTATTTT. Protein translation: CASSSRTGVADTQYF.